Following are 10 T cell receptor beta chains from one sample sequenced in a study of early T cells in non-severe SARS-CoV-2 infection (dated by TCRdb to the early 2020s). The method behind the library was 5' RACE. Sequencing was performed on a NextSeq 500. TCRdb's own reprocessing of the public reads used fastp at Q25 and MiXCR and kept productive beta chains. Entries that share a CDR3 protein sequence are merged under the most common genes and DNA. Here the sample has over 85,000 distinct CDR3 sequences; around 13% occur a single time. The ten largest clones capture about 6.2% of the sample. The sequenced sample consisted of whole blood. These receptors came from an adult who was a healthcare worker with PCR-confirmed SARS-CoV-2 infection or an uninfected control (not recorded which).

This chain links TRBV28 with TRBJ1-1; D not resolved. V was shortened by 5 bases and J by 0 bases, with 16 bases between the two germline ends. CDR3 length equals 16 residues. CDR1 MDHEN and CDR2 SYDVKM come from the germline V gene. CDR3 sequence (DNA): TGTGCCAGCAGTCAACCCCCCTGGACCCTGAACACTGAAGCTTTCTTT. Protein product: CASSQPPWTLNTEAFF. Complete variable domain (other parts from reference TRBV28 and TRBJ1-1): DVKVTQSSRYLVKRTGEKVFLECVQDMDHENMFWYRQDPGLGLRLIYFSYDVKMKEKGDIPEGYSVSREKKERFSLILESASTNQTSMYLCASSQPPWTLNTEAFFGQGTRLTVV.

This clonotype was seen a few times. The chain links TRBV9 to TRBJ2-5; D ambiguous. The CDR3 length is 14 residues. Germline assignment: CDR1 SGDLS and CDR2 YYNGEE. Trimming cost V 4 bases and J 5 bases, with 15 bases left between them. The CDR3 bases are TGTGCCAGCAGCACCCAAATCACTCACGAGACCCAGTACTTC. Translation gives CASSTQITHETQYF.

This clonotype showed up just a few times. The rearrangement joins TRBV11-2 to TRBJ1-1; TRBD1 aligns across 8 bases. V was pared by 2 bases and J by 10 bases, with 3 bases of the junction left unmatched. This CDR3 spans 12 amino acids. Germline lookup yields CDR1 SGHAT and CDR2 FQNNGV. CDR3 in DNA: TGTGCCAGCAGCTTATCCGGACAGGGAGCTTTCTTT. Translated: CASSLSGQGAFF.

CDR3 protein: CSVGLTEAFF. CDR3 nucleotide sequence: TGCAGCGTGGGTCTCACTGAAGCTTTCTTT. J is TRBJ1-1 and V is TRBV29-1; D remains unclear. Trimming removed 6 bases at V and 4 bases at J, with 6 bases between. There are 10 residues in the CDR3. Germline CDR1 reads SQVTM; CDR2 reads ANQGSEA.

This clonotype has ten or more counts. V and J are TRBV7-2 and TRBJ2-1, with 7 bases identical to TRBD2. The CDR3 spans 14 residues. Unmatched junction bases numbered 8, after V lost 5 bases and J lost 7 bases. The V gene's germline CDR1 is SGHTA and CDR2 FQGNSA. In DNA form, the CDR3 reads TGTGCCAGCAGCGTCACTAGCGATCAGAATGAGCAGTTCTTC. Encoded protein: CASSVTSDQNEQFF.

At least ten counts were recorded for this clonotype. The CDR3 DNA sequence: TGTGCCAGCTCCCCAAGGACAGTTCAAGAGACCCAGTACTTC. As protein: CASSPRTVQETQYF. The chain couples TRBV18 to TRBJ2-5, with D perhaps TRBD1 (6 bases). The CDR3 totals 14 residues. Trimming stripped 6 bases from V and 2 bases from J, with 13 bases between. Germline V gene lookup returns CDR1 KGHSH and CDR2 LQKENI.

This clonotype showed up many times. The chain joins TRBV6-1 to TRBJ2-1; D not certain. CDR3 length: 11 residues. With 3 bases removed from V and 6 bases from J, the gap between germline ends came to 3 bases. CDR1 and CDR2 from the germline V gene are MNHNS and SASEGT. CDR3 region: CASSDGNEQFF. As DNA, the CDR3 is TGTGCCAGCAGTGATGGCAATGAGCAGTTCTTC.

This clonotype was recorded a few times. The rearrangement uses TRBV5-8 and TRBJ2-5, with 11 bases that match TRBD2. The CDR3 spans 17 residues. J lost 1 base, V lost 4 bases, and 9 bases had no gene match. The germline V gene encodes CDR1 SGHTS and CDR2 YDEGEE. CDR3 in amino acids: CASSDGGLAGGQETQYF. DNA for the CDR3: TGTGCCAGCAGCGACGGGGGGCTAGCGGGAGGCCAAGAGACCCAGTACTTC.

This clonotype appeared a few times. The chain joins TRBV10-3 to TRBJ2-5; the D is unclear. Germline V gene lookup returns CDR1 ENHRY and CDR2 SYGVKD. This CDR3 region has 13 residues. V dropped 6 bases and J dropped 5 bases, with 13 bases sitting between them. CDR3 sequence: CAIRIDTSETQYF. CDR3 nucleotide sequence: TGTGCCATCAGAATCGACACGTCGGAGACCCAGTACTTC.

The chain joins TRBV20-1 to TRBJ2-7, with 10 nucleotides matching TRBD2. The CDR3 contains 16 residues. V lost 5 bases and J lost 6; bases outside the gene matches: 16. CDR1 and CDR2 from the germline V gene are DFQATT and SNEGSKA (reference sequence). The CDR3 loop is CSALGLAGGGASEQYF. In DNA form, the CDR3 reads TGCAGTGCTCTAGGGTTAGCGGGAGGAGGAGCCTCCGAGCAGTACTTC.